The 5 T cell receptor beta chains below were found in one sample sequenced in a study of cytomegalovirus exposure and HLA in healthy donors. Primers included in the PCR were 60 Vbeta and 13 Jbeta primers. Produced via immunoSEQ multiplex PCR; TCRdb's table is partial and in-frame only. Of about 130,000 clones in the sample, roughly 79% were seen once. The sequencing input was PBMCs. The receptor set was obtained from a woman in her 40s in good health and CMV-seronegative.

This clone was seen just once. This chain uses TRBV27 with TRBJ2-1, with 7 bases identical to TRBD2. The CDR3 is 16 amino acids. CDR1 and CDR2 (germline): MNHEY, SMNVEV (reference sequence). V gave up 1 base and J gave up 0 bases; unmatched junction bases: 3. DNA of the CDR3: TGTGCCAGCAGTTTATTGGGGGGGAGCTCCTACAATGAGCAGTTCTTC. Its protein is CASSLLGGSSYNEQFF.

CDR3 loop: CASSQYAGRRNREQYF. Written as DNA, the CDR3 is TGTGCCAGCAGCCAATACGCGGGCAGGCGGAATAGGGAGCAGTACTTC. This chain connects TRBV4-2 to TRBJ2-7; tentatively, D is TRBD2 (5 bases). This CDR3 has 16 amino acids. Per germline, CDR1 LGHNA and CDR2 YNFKEQ. V lost 2 bases to trimming and J lost 7 bases, with 21 bases between them.

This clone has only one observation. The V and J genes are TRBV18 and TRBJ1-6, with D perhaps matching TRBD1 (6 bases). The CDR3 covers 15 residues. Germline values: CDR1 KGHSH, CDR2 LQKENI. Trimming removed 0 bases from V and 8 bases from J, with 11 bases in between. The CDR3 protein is CASSPPAGEYSPLHF. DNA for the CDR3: TGTGCCAGCTCACCACCGGCAGGGGAATATTCACCCCTCCACTTT.

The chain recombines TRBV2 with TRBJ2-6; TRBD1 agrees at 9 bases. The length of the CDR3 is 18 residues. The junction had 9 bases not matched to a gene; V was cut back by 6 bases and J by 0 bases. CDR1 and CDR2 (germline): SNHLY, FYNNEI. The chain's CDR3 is CASRVSGQGYSGANVLTF. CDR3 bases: TGTGCCAGCAGAGTCTCGGGACAGGGTTACTCTGGGGCCAACGTCCTGACTTTC.

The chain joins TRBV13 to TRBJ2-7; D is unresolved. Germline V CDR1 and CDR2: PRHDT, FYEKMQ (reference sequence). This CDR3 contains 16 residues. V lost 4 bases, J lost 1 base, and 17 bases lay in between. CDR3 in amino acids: CASSSAIPRRSYEQYF. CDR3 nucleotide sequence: TGTGCCAGCAGCTCTGCCATCCCGAGGCGATCCTACGAGCAGTACTTC.